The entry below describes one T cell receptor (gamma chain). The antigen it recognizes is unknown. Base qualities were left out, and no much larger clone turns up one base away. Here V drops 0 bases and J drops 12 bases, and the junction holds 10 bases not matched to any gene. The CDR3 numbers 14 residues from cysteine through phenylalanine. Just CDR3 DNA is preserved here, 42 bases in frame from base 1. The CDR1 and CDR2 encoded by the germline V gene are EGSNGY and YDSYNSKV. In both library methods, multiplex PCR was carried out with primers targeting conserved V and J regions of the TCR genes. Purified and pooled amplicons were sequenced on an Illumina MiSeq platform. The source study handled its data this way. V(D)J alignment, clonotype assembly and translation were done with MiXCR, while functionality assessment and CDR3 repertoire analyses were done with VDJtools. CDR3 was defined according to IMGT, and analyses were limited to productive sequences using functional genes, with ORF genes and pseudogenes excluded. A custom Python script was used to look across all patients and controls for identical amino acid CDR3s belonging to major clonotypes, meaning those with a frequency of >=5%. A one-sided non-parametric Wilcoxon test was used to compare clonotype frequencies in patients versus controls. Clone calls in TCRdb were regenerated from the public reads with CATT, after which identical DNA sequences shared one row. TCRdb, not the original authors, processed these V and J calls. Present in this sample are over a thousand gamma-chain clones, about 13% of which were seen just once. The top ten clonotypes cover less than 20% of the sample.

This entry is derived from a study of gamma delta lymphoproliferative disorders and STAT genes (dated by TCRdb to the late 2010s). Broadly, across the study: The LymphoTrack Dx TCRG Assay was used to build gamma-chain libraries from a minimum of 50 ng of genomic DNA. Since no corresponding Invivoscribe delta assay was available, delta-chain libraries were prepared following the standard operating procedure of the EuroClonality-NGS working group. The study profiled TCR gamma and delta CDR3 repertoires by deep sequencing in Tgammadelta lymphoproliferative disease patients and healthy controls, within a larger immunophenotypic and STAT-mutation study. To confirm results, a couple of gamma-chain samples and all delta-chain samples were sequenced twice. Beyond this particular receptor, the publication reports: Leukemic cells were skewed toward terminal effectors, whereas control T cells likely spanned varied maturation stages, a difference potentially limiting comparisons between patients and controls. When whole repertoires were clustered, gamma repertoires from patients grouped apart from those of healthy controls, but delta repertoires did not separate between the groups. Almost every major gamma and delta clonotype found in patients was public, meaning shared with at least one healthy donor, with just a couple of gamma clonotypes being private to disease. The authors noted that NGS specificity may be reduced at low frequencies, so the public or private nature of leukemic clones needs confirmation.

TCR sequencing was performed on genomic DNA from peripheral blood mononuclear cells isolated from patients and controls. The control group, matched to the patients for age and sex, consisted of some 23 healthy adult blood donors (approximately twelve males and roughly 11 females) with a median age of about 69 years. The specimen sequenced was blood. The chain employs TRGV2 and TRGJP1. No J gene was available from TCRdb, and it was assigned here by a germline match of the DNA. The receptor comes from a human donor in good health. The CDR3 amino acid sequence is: CATWDGRGGRFKIF. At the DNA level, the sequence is TGTGCCACCTGGGACGGGCGCGGGGGGAGGTTCAAGATATTT.